These 23 T cell receptor beta chains were all obtained from the same sample, sequenced in a study of response to subunit inactivated influenza vaccine. A single record per CDR3 protein comes from TCRdb applying MiXCR to the RT-PCR reads. The table includes 800,000 or so distinct CDR3 sequences, about 20% detected once. The sequenced sample was PBMCs from blood, obtained around 5 days after vaccination. These receptors were taken from a man in his fifties or sixties who received an inactivated influenza vaccine.

The gene calls are TRBV5-1 and TRBJ2-7; possible D gene TRBD1, 6 bases. CDR1 is SGHRS and CDR2 is YFSETQ in the germline V gene. V lost 4 bases and J lost 4, with 15 bases in between. The length of the CDR3 is 14 residues. CDR3 coding DNA: TGCGCCAGCAGCCCACAGGGCGGAGGATACGAGCAGTACTTC. Its translation is CASSPQGGGYEQYF.

There are a few counts of this clonotype. This chain uses TRBV7-2 with TRBJ1-4; no clear D. Germline lookup yields CDR1 SGHTA and CDR2 FQGNSA. The V end was cut by 3 bases, the J end by 6 bases, with 11 bases between. The CDR3 consists of 14 residues. The chain's CDR3 is CASSFGRYYEKLFF. CDR3 coding DNA: TGTGCCAGCAGCTTTGGTCGGTATTATGAAAAACTGTTTTTT.

This chain connects TRBV10-2 to TRBJ2-1; TRBD1 agrees at 10 bases. The V segment lost 6 bases and the J segment 6 bases; nucleotides outside the gene matches: 8. Germline CDR1 and CDR2: WSHSY and SAAADI. The CDR3 loop spans 15 amino acids. CDR3 residues: CASRTGTGDGNEQFF. CDR3 in DNA: TGCGCCAGCAGAACCGGGACAGGGGACGGCAATGAGCAGTTCTTC.

This clonotype was found many times. This chain connects TRBV9 to TRBJ2-7; 10 bases map to TRBD2. The CDR3 totals 16 residues. Trimming removed 0 bases from V and 3 bases from J; junction bases left unmatched: 6. Germline CDR1 SGDLS, CDR2 YYNGEE. CDR3 in DNA: TGTGCCAGCAGCGTAGAAGCGGGAGGGCCTGTCTACGAGCAGTACTTC. It specifies CASSVEAGGPVYEQYF.

This clonotype was counted between two and nine times. V usage is TRBV29-1 and J usage is TRBJ2-3; D remains ambiguous. CDR3 length: 12 residues. Trimming cost V 5 bases and J 4 bases, with 10 bases left between them. Germline V gene lookup returns CDR1 SQVTM and CDR2 ANQGSEA. CDR3 sequence: CSVRKGADTQYF. The CDR3 DNA reads TGCAGCGTTAGAAAAGGAGCAGATACGCAGTATTTT.

This clonotype was detected ten times or more. The rearrangement uses TRBV12-3 or TRBV12-4 and TRBJ2-7; 7 bases fit TRBD1. The CDR3 sequence is 15 residues long. With V trimmed by 3 bases and J by 1 base, 6 bases remained unmatched. The CDR3 spells CASSFGQASSYEQYF. DNA for the CDR3: TGTGCCAGCAGTTTTGGACAGGCATCTTCCTACGAGCAGTACTTC.

In this sample, this clonotype turned up many times. The chain recombines TRBV7-2 with TRBJ2-7, with D possibly being TRBD1 (5 bases). In germline, CDR1 is SGHTA, CDR2 FQGNSA. The CDR3 runs 14 residues. Deletions cut 0 bases from V and 2 bases from J, with 8 bases between. CDR3 bases: TGTGCCAGCAGCTTAGCCAGGGAAACCTACGAGCAGTACTTC. Amino acids: CASSLARETYEQYF. The full variable domain, in which reference TRBV7-2 and TRBJ2-7 provide the parts outside the CDR3, is GAGVSQSPSNKVTEKGKDVELRCDPISGHTALYWYRQSLGQGLEFLIYFQGNSAPDKSGLPSDRFSAERTGGSVSTLTIQRTQQEDSAVYLCASSLARETYEQYFGPGTRLTVT.

V is TRBV4-1 and J is TRBJ2-3; D perhaps matches TRBD2 (5 bases). Trimming removed 0 bases at V and 3 bases at J, with 16 bases between. This CDR3 is built from 17 residues. The germline V gene has CDR1 MGHRA and CDR2 YSYEKL. CDR3 nucleotide sequence: TGCGCCAGCAGCCAAGATGGAGGCCGCTTGGGGACAGATACGCAGTATTTT. The encoded protein is CASSQDGGRLGTDTQYF.

This clonotype was observed a handful of times. V is TRBV7-2 and J is TRBJ1-1; D remains unclear. V lost 5 bases, J lost 0 bases, and 10 bases lay in between. The CDR3 runs to 14 residues. CDR1 is SGHTA, CDR2 FQGNSA, per germline. In DNA form, the CDR3 reads TGTGCCAGCAGCCGAGGCACCATGAACACTGAAGCTTTCTTT. It translates to CASSRGTMNTEAFF.

The chain links TRBV10-1 to TRBJ2-7, with D perhaps matching TRBD1 (6 bases). Trimming cost V 4 bases and J 4 bases, with 11 bases left between them. In germline, CDR1 is WNHNN, CDR2 SYGVQD (reference sequence). This CDR3 is built from 13 residues. CDR3 in amino acids: CASSVAGVYEQYF. DNA for the CDR3: TGCGCCAGCAGTGTGGCAGGGGTTTACGAGCAGTACTTC.

The sample holds a few counts of this clonotype. The chain links TRBV20-1 to TRBJ2-3, with TRBD2 identical over 8 bases. Germline V CDR1 and CDR2: DFQATT, SNEGSKA (reference sequence). The CDR3 is 15 residues long. The V and J ends lost 3 bases and 3 bases, in that order; junction bases with no gene match: 8. CDR3 bases: TGCAGTGCTAGCGGGAGGGCGGTGAGAACAGATACGCAGTATTTT. This codes for CSASGRAVRTDTQYF.

This rearrangement joins TRBV14 to TRBJ2-7, with D possibly being TRBD2 (5 bases). Looked up from germline, CDR1 is SGHDN and CDR2 is FVKESK. This CDR3 has 12 amino acids. Trimming pared 3 bases from V and 5 bases from J, leaving 8 bases between. CDR3 in DNA: TGTGCCAGCAGCCACCCCGGGAACGAGCAGTACTTC. Translated, it gives CASSHPGNEQYF.

This clonotype was counted only a few times. The rearrangement uses TRBV4-3 and TRBJ2-2; 8 bases agree with TRBD2. With 3 bases clipped from V and 4 bases from J, the junction kept 16 bases outside the gene matches. Looked up from germline, CDR1 is LGHNA and CDR2 is YSLEER. This CDR3 has 19 amino acids. The DNA for the CDR3 is TGCGCCAGCAGCCACGGACCGGGGGGGACCTCCCGCGGCACCGGGGAGCTGTTTTTT. Protein product: CASSHGPGGTSRGTGELFF.

The chain is built from TRBV5-1 and TRBJ2-4; 13 bases are shared with TRBD2. Looked up from germline, CDR1 is SGHRS and CDR2 is YFSETQ. CDR3 size: 18 residues. The V and J ends lost 3 bases and 1 base, in that order; junction bases with no gene match: 7. CDR3 sequence (DNA): TGCGCCAGCAGCTCGGGACTAGCGGGACTGGTGGCCAAAAACATTCAGTACTTC. The encoded protein is CASSSGLAGLVAKNIQYF.

The rearrangement joins TRBV10-3 to TRBJ2-3; TRBD2 matches at 7 bases. The germline CDR1 and CDR2 sequences are ENHRY and SYGVKD. V shed 2 bases, J shed 4 bases, and the junction held 6 bases outside the gene matches. The CDR3 contains 15 residues. Here the CDR3 reads CAISENGRGADTQYF. Written as DNA, the CDR3 is TGTGCCATCAGTGAGAATGGCCGGGGGGCAGATACGCAGTATTTT.

This clonotype was detected only a few times. The chain joins TRBV6-5 to TRBJ2-1; D uncertain. The germline V gene encodes CDR1 MNHEY and CDR2 SVGAGI. The CDR3 consists of 14 residues. Deletions cut 1 base from V and 6 bases from J, with 10 bases between. This CDR3 reads CASSYYTTPNEQFF. DNA of the CDR3: TGTGCCAGCAGTTACTACACCACCCCCAATGAGCAGTTCTTC.

The chain carries TRBV11-3 and TRBJ1-5; D possibly corresponds to TRBD1 (5 bases). The germline V gene encodes CDR1 SGHNT and CDR2 YENEEA. Trimming removed 1 base at V and 1 base at J, with 11 bases between. This CDR3 has 16 residues. The CDR3 reads CASSLGGIGSNQPQHF. CDR3 coding DNA: TGTGCCAGCAGCTTAGGGGGGATTGGGAGCAATCAGCCCCAGCATTTT.

This chain links TRBV20-1 with TRBJ2-7; the D is unclear. V gave up 3 bases and J gave up 3 bases, with 9 bases separating them. Germline V gives CDR1 DFQATT, CDR2 SNEGSKA (reference sequence). The CDR3 is 12 amino acids. The CDR3 is CSASGRNYEQYF. CDR3 nucleotide sequence: TGCAGTGCTAGTGGGCGGAACTACGAGCAGTACTTC.

This chain uses TRBV6-2 or TRBV6-3 with TRBJ2-1; weak D call: TRBD2 (6 bases). The germline gives CDR1 MNHEY, CDR2 SVGEGT. The CDR3 length is 14 residues. The CDR3 loop reads CAAQRAGSYNEQFF. In DNA form, the CDR3 reads TGTGCGGCCCAGCGGGCGGGCTCCTACAATGAGCAGTTCTTC.

CDR3 amino acids: CASSWMNTDTQYF. CDR3 bases: TGTGCCAGCAGCTGGATGAACACAGATACGCAGTATTTT. The chain joins TRBV11-2 to TRBJ2-3; no clear D gene. This CDR3 region has 13 residues. With 4 bases removed from V and 2 bases from J, the gap between germline ends came to 7 bases. The V gene's germline CDR1 is SGHAT and CDR2 FQNNGV.

The DNA of the CDR3 is TGCGCCAGCAGCTTGGGATCGGCCCACGTGACTAGAATTTCCTACGAGCAGTACTTC. Protein: CASSLGSAHVTRISYEQYF. The chain joins TRBV5-1 to TRBJ2-7, with D possibly matching TRBD2 (6 bases). CDR3 size: 19 residues. Trimming cost V 0 bases and J 1 base, with 23 bases left between them. The germline gives CDR1 SGHRS, CDR2 YFSETQ. The full variable domain, completed using reference TRBV5-1 and TRBJ2-7, is KAGVTQTPRYLIKTRGQQVTLSCSPISGHRSVSWYQQTPGQGLQFLFEYFSETQRNKGNFPGRFSGRQFSNSRSEMNVSTLELGDSALYLCASSLGSAHVTRISYEQYFGPGTRLTVT.

The rearrangement uses TRBV24-1 and TRBJ2-1; TRBD2 matches 8 bases. V trimming: 3 bases; J trimming: 8 bases; junction bases outside the gene matches: 14. Germline V gene data show CDR1 as KGHDR and CDR2 as SFDVKD. The CDR3 contains 17 residues. The CDR3: CATSDSWGGRSRDEQFF. The CDR3 bases are TGTGCCACCAGTGATAGCTGGGGCGGGAGGAGTAGGGATGAGCAGTTCTTC.

In its sample, this clonotype was seen a few times. The V call is TRBV5-1, the J call TRBJ2-3; D call uncertain. From germline, CDR1 is SGHRS and CDR2 YFSETQ. The CDR3 has 15 amino acids. V was shortened by 0 bases and J by 2 bases, with 10 bases between the two germline ends. The CDR3 loop is CASSLVTEFTDTQYF. The CDR3 bases are TGCGCCAGCAGCTTGGTCACAGAGTTCACAGATACGCAGTATTTT. Full variable domain (outside the CDR3, taken from reference TRBV5-1 and TRBJ2-3): KAGVTQTPRYLIKTRGQQVTLSCSPISGHRSVSWYQQTPGQGLQFLFEYFSETQRNKGNFPGRFSGRQFSNSRSEMNVSTLELGDSALYLCASSLVTEFTDTQYFGPGTRLTVL.